The 16 T cell receptor beta chains below all came from one sample that was sequenced in a study of T cells in Graves' hyperthyroidism and ophthalmopathy (dated by TCRdb to about 2019). The receptor library was made with multiplex PCR. Instrument on record: Illumina HiSeq 2000. The TCR beta CDR3 regions were amplified from RNA transcripts. The TCR CDR3 was subjected to a first round of RT-PCR using the HTBI primer set and the Qiagen OneStep RT-PCR kit. TCRdb applied fastp at Q25 and MiXCR to the public reads, then kept only in-frame beta chains. Merged by CDR3 protein, the rows form single entries marked with the most common genes and DNA. This sample is represented by fewer than 450,000 distinct CDR3 sequences; about a fifth of them were singletons. The ten largest account for around two fifths of the sample. What was sequenced was blood. These receptors came from a young man with Graves' ophthalmopathy.

The chain couples TRBV14 to TRBJ2-3, with 11 bases aligning to TRBD1. CDR1 is SGHDN, CDR2 FVKESK, per germline. The CDR3 runs to 17 residues. Unmatched junction bases numbered 8, after V lost 0 bases and J lost 6 bases. This CDR3 is CASSQDMRDRGYDTQYF. DNA of the CDR3: TGTGCCAGCAGCCAAGATATGAGGGACAGGGGGTACGATACGCAGTATTTT. The full variable domain, completed using reference TRBV14 and TRBJ2-3, is EAGVTQFPSHSVIEKGQTVTLRCDPISGHDNLYWYRRVMGKEIKFLLHFVKESKQDESGMPNNRFLAERTGGTYSTLKVQPAELEDSGVYFCASSQDMRDRGYDTQYFGPGTRLTVL.

This clonotype was counted at least ten times. The chain joins TRBV3-1 to TRBJ1-1, with D tentatively TRBD1 (6 bases). Trimming removed 1 base from V and 10 bases from J, with 13 bases in between. The CDR3 runs 13 residues. The germline V gene encodes CDR1 LGHDT and CDR2 YNNKEL (reference sequence). The CDR3 DNA follows: TGTGCCAGCAGCCAAGGGTCCGCACAGGGAGCTTTCTTT. Its protein is CASSQGSAQGAFF.

The CDR3 sequence is CASSPPPKNYGYTF. DNA for the CDR3: TGTGCCAGCTCACCACCGCCGAAAAACTATGGCTACACCTTC. This sequence joins TRBV18 and TRBJ1-2; D unresolved. Trimming pared 0 bases from V and 2 bases from J, leaving 7 bases between. Germline CDR1 reads KGHSH; CDR2 reads LQKENI. The CDR3 is 14 residues long.

Many counts were recorded for this clonotype. The chain uses TRBV3-1 and TRBJ1-2, with D possibly TRBD1 on 6 matching bases. The CDR3 has 13 residues. The ends were cut back, 2 bases at V and 6 bases at J, with 10 bases in the middle. Germline values: CDR1 LGHDT, CDR2 YNNKEL (reference sequence). CDR3 amino acids: CASSQTGSDGYTF. CDR3 coding DNA: TGTGCCAGCAGCCAAACAGGGAGCGATGGCTACACCTTC.

This clonotype was observed at least ten times. The rearrangement uses TRBV12-3 or TRBV12-4 and TRBJ1-5; TRBD1 matches at 9 bases. V lost 6 bases to trimming and J lost 7 bases; unmatched junction nucleotides: 4. This CDR3 contains 13 residues. CDR3 in amino acids: CASRRDRVQPQHF. CDR3 DNA: TGTGCCAGCAGACGGGACAGGGTCCAGCCCCAGCATTTT.

This clonotype was counted between two and nine times. The chain carries TRBV4-1 and TRBJ1-6, with TRBD1 matching over 10 bases. Germline lookup yields CDR1 MGHRA and CDR2 YSYEKL. This CDR3 contains 15 residues. After removal of 4 bases from V and 15 bases from J, the junction contained 12 bases not matched to a gene. Here the CDR3 reads CASSLPRDRGSGLHF. CDR3 nucleotides: TGCGCCAGCAGCCTCCCCCGGGACAGGGGATCAGGCCTCCACTTT.

V usage is TRBV5-1 and J usage is TRBJ2-5; no clear D gene. This CDR3 is built from 16 residues. V was trimmed by 4 bases and J by 2 bases, leaving 18 bases between them. Germline V gene data show CDR1 as SGHRS and CDR2 as YFSETQ. CDR3 region: CASSPGLGRLQETQYF. CDR3 coding DNA: TGCGCCAGCAGCCCGGGCCTCGGACGGTTACAAGAGACCCAGTACTTC.

The chain joins TRBV18 to TRBJ2-4, with 7 nucleotides matching TRBD1. V shed 8 bases, J shed 5 bases, and the junction held 12 bases outside the gene matches. Germline values: CDR1 KGHSH, CDR2 LQKENI. The CDR3 is 15 amino acids. CDR3 coding DNA: TGTGCCAGCCCACGGGGACAGCCCCAGGAAAACATTCAGTACTTC. Its protein product is CASPRGQPQENIQYF.

Of note for this clonotype: Compared with germline, one end of the junction differs, possibly owing to a read error. The rearrangement uses TRBV18 and TRBJ1-1; D is uncertain. Per germline, CDR1 KGHSH and CDR2 LQKENI. This CDR3 has 12 amino acids. The CDR3 DNA is TGTGCCAGCTCACCAGGGAACACTCAAGCTTTCTTT. Its protein is CASSPGNTQAFF.

The chain uses TRBV19 and TRBJ1-2; 7 bases map to TRBD1. Looked up from germline, CDR1 is LNHDA and CDR2 is SQIVND (reference sequence). The V and J ends lost 5 bases and 0 bases, in that order; junction bases with no gene match: 0. The CDR3 contains 13 residues. The CDR3 bases are TGTGCCAGTAGTGGGACAGCTAACTATGGCTACACCTTC. Translating it yields CASSGTANYGYTF.

With respect to this clonotype: A read error may account for a junction end that differs from germline. The genes are TRBV19 and TRBJ2-7, with D perhaps TRBD1 (6 bases). Germline V CDR1 and CDR2: LNHDA, SQIVND (reference sequence). This CDR3 has 14 residues. In nucleotides, the CDR3 is TGTGCCAGTAACGGCAGGGGACCCTCCTACGAGCGGTACTTC. Encoded protein: CASNGRGPSYERYF.

The V and J genes are TRBV29-1 and TRBJ2-1; the match to TRBD2 covers 10 bases. The germline gives CDR1 SQVTM, CDR2 ANQGSEA. The junction had 7 bases not matched to a gene; V was cut back by 7 bases and J by 10 bases. This CDR3 is 12 amino acids long. CDR3 region: CSGRLAGDEQFF. DNA for the CDR3: TGCAGCGGGAGGCTAGCGGGGGACGAGCAGTTCTTC.

This clonotype was seen ten or more times. The CDR3 sequence is CASRDLRQRSTDTQYF. The CDR3 nucleotides read TGTGCCAGCAGGGACCTGCGACAGCGTAGCACAGATACGCAGTATTTT. This chain connects TRBV5-6 to TRBJ2-3; a possible D gene is TRBD1 (5 bases). The germline CDR1 and CDR2 sequences are SGHDT and YYEEEE. The CDR3 loop spans 16 amino acids. V lost 5 bases and J lost 0, with 16 bases in between.

This clonotype was seen a few times. The V and J genes are TRBV5-6 and TRBJ1-1; D ambiguous. The CDR3 has 14 amino acids. V gave up 1 base and J gave up 1 base, with 8 bases separating them. Germline V gene lookup returns CDR1 SGHDT and CDR2 YYEEEE. The CDR3 loop reads CASSLYRPNTEAFF. DNA for the CDR3: TGTGCCAGCAGCTTGTACCGACCGAACACTGAAGCTTTCTTT. Supplemented by reference TRBV5-6 and TRBJ1-1, the full variable domain reads DAGVTQSPTHLIKTRGQQVTLRCSPKSGHDTVSWYQQALGQGPQFIFQYYEEEERQRGNFPDRFSGHQFPNYSSELNVNALLLGDSALYLCASSLYRPNTEAFFGQGTRLTVV.

CDR3 sequence reads: CASGPPLGTSRRVNQPQHF. CDR3 in DNA: TGTGCTAGTGGTCCACCCCTAGGCACTTCCCGGCGGGTTAATCAGCCCCAGCATTTT. The chain recombines TRBV12-5 with TRBJ1-5, with D unresolved. V lost 5 bases to trimming and J lost 4 bases, with 27 bases between them. This CDR3 is built from 19 residues. CDR1 and CDR2 from the germline V gene are LGHNT and FRNRAP.

Only a few counts were recorded for this clonotype. The rearrangement joins TRBV7-8 to TRBJ2-2; D is possibly TRBD1 or TRBD2 (6 bases each). V lost 3 bases and J lost 6, with 11 bases in between. The CDR3 sequence is 14 residues long. In germline, CDR1 is SGHVS, CDR2 FQNEAQ. CDR3 sequence: CASSFLRGAGELFF. The CDR3 region has the DNA TGTGCCAGCAGCTTTCTGAGGGGGGCCGGGGAGCTGTTTTTT.